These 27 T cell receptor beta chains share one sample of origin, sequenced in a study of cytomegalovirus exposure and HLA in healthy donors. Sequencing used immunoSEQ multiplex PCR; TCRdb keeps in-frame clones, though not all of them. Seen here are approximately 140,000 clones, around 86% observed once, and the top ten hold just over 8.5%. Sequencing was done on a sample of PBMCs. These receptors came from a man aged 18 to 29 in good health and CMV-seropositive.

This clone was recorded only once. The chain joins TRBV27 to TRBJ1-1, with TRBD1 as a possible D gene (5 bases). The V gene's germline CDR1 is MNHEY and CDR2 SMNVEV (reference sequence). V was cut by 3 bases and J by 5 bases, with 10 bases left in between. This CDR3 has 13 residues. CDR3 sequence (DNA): TGTGCCAGCAGTTTCGGAGGGGAGACTGAAGCTTTCTTT. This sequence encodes CASSFGGETEAFF.

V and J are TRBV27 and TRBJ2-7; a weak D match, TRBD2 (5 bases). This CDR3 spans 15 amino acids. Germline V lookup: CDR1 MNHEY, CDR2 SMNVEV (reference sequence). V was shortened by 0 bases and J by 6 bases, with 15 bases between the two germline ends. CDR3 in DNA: TGTGCCAGCAGTTTATCTTCGGGATTTGAAAGCGAGCAGTACTTC. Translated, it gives CASSLSSGFESEQYF.

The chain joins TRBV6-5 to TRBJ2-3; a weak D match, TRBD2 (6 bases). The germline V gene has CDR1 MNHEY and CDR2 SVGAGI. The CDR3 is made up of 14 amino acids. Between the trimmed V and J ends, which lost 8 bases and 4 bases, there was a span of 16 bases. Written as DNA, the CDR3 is TGTGCCAGCGGCGGGGTAGCGAAGGCAGATACGCAGTATTTT. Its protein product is CASGGVAKADTQYF.

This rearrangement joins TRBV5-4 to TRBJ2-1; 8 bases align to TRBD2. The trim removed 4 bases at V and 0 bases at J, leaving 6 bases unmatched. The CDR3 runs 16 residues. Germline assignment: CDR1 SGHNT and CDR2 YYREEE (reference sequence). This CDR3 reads CASSPTGLGSYNEQFF. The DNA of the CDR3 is TGTGCCAGCAGCCCCACGGGACTAGGCTCCTACAATGAGCAGTTCTTC.

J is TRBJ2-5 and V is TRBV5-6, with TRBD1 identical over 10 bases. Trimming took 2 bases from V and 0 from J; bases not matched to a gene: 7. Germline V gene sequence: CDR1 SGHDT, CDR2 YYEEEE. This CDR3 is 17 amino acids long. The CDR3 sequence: CASSFRKTGGNQETQYF. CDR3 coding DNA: TGTGCCAGCAGCTTCCGGAAGACAGGGGGCAACCAAGAGACCCAGTACTTC.

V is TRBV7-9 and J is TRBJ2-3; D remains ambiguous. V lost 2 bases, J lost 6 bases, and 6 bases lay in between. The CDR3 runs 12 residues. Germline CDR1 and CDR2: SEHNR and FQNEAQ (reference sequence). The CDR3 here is CASSLISDTQYF. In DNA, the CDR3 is TGTGCCAGCAGCTTAATCTCCGATACGCAGTATTTT. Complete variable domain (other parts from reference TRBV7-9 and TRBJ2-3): DTGVSQNPRHKITKRGQNVTFRCDPISEHNRLYWYRQTLGQGPEFLTYFQNEAQLEKSRLLSDRFSAERPKGSFSTLEIQRTEQGDSAMYLCASSLISDTQYFGPGTRLTVL.

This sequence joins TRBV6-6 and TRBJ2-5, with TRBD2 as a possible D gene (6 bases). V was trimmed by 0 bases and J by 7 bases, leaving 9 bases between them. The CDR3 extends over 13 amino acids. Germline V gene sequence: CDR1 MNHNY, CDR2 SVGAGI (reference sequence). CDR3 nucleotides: TGTGCCAGCAGTTACTCGACCGGGGGGACCCAGTACTTC. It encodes CASSYSTGGTQYF.

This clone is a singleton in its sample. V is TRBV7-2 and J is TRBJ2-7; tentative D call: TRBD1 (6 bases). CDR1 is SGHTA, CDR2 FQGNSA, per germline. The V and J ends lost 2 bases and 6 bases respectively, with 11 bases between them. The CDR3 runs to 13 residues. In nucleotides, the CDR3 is TGTGCCAGCAGCTTACCAGGGGCGAGCGAGCAGTACTTC. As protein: CASSLPGASEQYF.

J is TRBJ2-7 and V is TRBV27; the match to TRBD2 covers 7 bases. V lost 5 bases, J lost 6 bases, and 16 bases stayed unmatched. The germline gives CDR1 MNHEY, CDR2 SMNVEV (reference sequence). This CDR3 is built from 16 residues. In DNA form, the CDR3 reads TGTGCCAGCAGTGCGCTAGCGGCCCTCGACCGGGGCGAGCAGTACTTC. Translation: CASSALAALDRGEQYF.

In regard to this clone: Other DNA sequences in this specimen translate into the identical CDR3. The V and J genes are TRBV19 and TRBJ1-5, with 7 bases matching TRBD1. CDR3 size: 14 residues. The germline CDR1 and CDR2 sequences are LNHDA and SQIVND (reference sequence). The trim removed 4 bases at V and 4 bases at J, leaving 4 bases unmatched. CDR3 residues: CASSTGQPNQPQHF. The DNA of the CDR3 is TGTGCCAGTAGTACGGGACAGCCGAATCAGCCCCAGCATTTT.

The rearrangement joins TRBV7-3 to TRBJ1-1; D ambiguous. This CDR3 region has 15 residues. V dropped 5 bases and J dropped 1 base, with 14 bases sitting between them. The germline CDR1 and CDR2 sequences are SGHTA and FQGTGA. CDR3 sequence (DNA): TGTGCCAGCAGCCCAGGTTCGAGACAGAACACTGAAGCTTTCTTT. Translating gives CASSPGSRQNTEAFF.

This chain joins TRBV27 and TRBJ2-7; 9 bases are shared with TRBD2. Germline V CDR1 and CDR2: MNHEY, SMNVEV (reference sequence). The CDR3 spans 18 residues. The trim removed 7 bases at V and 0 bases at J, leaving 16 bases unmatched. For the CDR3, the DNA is TGTGCCAGCACCCCTTTGGGAGCGGGAGGCACCCACTCCTACGAGCAGTACTTC. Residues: CASTPLGAGGTHSYEQYF.

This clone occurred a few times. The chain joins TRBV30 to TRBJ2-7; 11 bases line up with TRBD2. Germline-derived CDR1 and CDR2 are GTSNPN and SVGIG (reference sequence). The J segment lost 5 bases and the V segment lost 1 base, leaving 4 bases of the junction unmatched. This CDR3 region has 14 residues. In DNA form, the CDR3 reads TGTGCCTGGAGTGCACTAGCGGGAGCCAACGAGCAGTACTTC. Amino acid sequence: CAWSALAGANEQYF.

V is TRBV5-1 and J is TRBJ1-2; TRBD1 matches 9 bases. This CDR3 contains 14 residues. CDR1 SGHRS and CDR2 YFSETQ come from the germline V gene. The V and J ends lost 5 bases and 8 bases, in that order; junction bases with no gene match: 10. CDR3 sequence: CASRHAQGAEGYTF. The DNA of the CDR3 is TGCGCCAGCAGGCACGCACAGGGGGCGGAAGGCTACACCTTC.

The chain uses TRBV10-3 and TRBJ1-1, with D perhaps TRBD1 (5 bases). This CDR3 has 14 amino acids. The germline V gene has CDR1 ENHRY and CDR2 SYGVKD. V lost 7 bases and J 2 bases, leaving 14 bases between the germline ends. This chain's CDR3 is CAITQGSGNTEAFF. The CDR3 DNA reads TGTGCCATCACCCAGGGTTCGGGTAACACTGAAGCTTTCTTT.

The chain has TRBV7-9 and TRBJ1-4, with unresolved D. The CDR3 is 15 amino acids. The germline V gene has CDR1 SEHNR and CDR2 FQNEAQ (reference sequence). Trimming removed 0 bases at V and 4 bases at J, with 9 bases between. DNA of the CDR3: TGTGCCAGCAGCTTAGCGGTGACAAATAATGAAAAACTGTTTTTT. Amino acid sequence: CASSLAVTNNEKLFF.

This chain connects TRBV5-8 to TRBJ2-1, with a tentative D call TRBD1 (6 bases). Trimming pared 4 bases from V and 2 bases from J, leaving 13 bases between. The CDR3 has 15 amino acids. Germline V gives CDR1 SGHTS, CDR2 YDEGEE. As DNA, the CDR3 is TGTGCCAGCAGCCAACAGGGTAGTACCTACAATGAGCAGTTCTTC. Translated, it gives CASSQQGSTYNEQFF.

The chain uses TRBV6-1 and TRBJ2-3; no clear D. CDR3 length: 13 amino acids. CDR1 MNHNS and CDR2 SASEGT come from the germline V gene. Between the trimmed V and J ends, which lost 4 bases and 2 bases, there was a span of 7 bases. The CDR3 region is CASSAADTDTQYF. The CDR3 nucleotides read TGTGCCAGCAGTGCTGCAGACACAGATACGCAGTATTTT.

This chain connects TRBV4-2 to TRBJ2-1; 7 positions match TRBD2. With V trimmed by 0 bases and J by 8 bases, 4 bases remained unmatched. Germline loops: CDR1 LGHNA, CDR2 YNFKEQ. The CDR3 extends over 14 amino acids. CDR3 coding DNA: TGTGCCAGCAGCCAAGAGGGAGGGAACGATGAGCAGTTCTTC. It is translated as CASSQEGGNDEQFF.

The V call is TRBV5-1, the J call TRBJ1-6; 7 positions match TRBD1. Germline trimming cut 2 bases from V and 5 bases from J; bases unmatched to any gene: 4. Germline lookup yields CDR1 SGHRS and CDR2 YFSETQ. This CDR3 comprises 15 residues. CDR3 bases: TGCGCCAGCAGCTTTACAGGGGCGCATAATTCACCCCTCCACTTT. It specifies CASSFTGAHNSPLHF.

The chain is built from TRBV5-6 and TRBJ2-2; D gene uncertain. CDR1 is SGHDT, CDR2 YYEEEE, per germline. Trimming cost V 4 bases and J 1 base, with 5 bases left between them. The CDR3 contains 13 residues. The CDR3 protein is CASSPGNTGELFF. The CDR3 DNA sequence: TGTGCCAGCAGCCCGGGGAACACCGGGGAGCTGTTTTTT.

The CDR3 protein is CASTLLASYEQYF. CDR3 nucleotide sequence: TGTGCCAGCACTTTACTAGCCTCCTACGAGCAGTACTTC. The chain combines TRBV2 with TRBJ2-7; maybe TRBD2 (6 bases). The CDR3 consists of 13 residues. Trimming removed 7 bases from V and 0 bases from J, with 10 bases in between. CDR1 and CDR2 (germline): SNHLY, FYNNEI.

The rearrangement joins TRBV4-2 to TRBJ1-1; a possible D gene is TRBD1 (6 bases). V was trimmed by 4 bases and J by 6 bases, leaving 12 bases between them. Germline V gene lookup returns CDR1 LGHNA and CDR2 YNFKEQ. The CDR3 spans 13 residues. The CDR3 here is CASSPQGTPEAFF. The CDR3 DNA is TGTGCCAGCAGCCCACAGGGAACCCCTGAAGCTTTCTTT.

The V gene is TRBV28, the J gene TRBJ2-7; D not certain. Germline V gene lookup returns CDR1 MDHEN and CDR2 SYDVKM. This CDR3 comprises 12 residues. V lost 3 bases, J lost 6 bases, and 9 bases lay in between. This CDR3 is CASSFFLSEQYF. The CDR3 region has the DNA TGTGCCAGCAGTTTCTTTTTGTCCGAGCAGTACTTC. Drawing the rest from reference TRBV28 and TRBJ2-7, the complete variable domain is DVKVTQSSRYLVKRTGEKVFLECVQDMDHENMFWYRQDPGLGLRLIYFSYDVKMKEKGDIPEGYSVSREKKERFSLILESASTNQTSMYLCASSFFLSEQYFGPGTRLTVT.

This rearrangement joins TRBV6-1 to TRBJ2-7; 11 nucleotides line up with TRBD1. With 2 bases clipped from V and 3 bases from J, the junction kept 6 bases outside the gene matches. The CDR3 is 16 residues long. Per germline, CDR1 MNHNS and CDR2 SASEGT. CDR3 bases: TGTGCCAGCAGTGAACGGGGGACAGGGGGGGTCTACGAGCAGTACTTC. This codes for CASSERGTGGVYEQYF.

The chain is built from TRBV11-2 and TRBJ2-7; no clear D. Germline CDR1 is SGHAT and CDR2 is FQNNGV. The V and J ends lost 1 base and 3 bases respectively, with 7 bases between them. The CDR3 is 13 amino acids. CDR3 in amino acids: CASSLVSGYEQYF. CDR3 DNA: TGTGCCAGCAGCTTAGTCTCGGGCTACGAGCAGTACTTC.

In nucleotides, the CDR3 is TGCGCCAGCCGGACAGGGCCCCTTTCCTACGAGCAGTACTTC. It encodes CASRTGPLSYEQYF. The chain combines TRBV5-1 with TRBJ2-7; 8 bases are a match to TRBD1. CDR1 is SGHRS and CDR2 is YFSETQ in the germline V gene. This CDR3 is 14 amino acids long. The V and J ends lost 7 bases and 1 base, in that order; junction bases with no gene match: 7.